Shown below are 3 T cell receptor beta chains from a single sample sequenced in a study of CD8+CD57+ T cells in acquired aplastic anemia. Genomic DNA served as template for TCR beta VDJ and CDR3 profiling. TCRdb redid the calling of the reads with MiXCR, one entry per CDR3 protein. Of 150,000 to 200,000 distinct CDR3 sequences listed, under 55% were seen once; the top ten hold approximately 2.9%. The sample consisted of sorted CD4+, CD8+, or CD8+CD57+ T cells (not recorded which) from PBMCs. Receptor source: a human donor in good health.

This CDR3 is CASMVLRGDGYTF. DNA for the CDR3: TGTGCCAGCATGGTCCTCAGGGGCGATGGCTACACCTTC. The J gene is TRBJ1-2, the V gene TRBV2; D may be TRBD1 (6 bases). The ends were cut back, 7 bases at V and 6 bases at J, with 15 bases in the middle. This CDR3 is 13 amino acids long. Germline V gene lookup returns CDR1 SNHLY and CDR2 FYNNEI. Based on the CDR3 plus reference TRBV2 and TRBJ1-2, the full variable domain is EPEVTQTPSHQVTQMGQEVILRCVPISNHLYFYWYRQILGQKVEFLVSFYNNEISEKSEIFDDQFSVERPDGSNFTLKIRSTKLEDSAMYFCASMVLRGDGYTFGSGTRLTVV.

This clonotype was picked up one time. V usage is TRBV20-1 and J usage is TRBJ2-7; no clear D gene. Germline CDR1 is DFQATT and CDR2 is SNEGSKA (reference sequence). CDR3 length: 14 residues. The germline V and J ends were trimmed by 1 base and 3 bases, with 13 bases remaining between them. CDR3 bases: TGCAGTGCTAGAGCGGCTAGAAGCCTCTACGAGCAGTACTTC. Encoded protein: CSARAARSLYEQYF.

This clonotype showed up just once. The chain couples TRBV5-1 to TRBJ1-1; 9 bases line up with TRBD1. The CDR3 is 15 amino acids. Looked up from germline, CDR1 is SGHRS and CDR2 is YFSETQ. The V segment lost 3 bases and the J segment 1 base; nucleotides outside the gene matches: 4. CDR3 nucleotide sequence: TGCGCCAGCAGCTCTTCGACAGGGGGGAACACTGAAGCTTTCTTT. This encodes CASSSSTGGNTEAFF.